Below, one TCR beta chain is given with its context. Its antigen remains unknown. Healthy donors had no documented immune events, such as infections, while sampled. The data belong to a study of identifying expanded T cells in peripheral blood. Overall study results and limits: Differentially abundant clones: approximately 1.3 between replicates, 15 to 17 at roughly 15 days, 18 to 20 at four.

Trimming removed 4 bases from V and 4 bases from J, with 2 bases in between. The CDR3 totals 11 residues. Germline lookup yields CDR1 SGHDN and CDR2 FVKESK. Sequencing used immunoSEQ multiplex PCR; TCRdb keeps in-frame clones, though not all of them. The data hold about 90,000 clones, with roughly 86% observed a single time. The clonotype originates from a person aged 18 to 70 in good health. The V call is TRBV14, the J call TRBJ2-1; D is unresolved. The specimen sequenced was blood. The CDR3 DNA is TGTGCCAGCAGCCTTTACAATGAGCAGTTCTTC. Encoded protein: CASSLYNEQFF.